The 30 T cell receptor beta chains reported below all come from one sample, sequenced in a study of read filtering for tumor transcriptome and immune sequencing (TCRdb year 2020). TCRdb names Illumina HiSeq 4000 as the instrument used. TCR libraries were built from 400 to 450 ng RNA with the Immunoverse kit, using molecular barcoded adaptors covering alpha/delta and beta/gamma chains. TCRdb trimmed the raw reads at Q25, called clones with MiXCR and kept productive beta chains. When rows share a CDR3 protein, they turn into one entry using the most common DNA and genes. Here the sample has more than 30,000 distinct CDR3 sequences; less than 20% occur a single time. The biggest ten clones account for roughly 16% of the sample. The specimen was a population of CD138-negative cells sorted from bone marrow. This specimen's cell subset or site label, interpreted: bone marrow mononuclear cells depleted of CD138+ plasma/myeloma cells by negative magnetic selection. The receptors originated from a donor over 35 with multiple myeloma.

As concerns this clonotype: A single base separates this from a much larger clone, so it may be a read error. The CDR3 DNA reads TGTGCCCGGAGTGTCGGGGCTGGGAGCCAGTACTTC. As protein: CARSVGAGSQYF. The J gene is TRBJ2-5, the V gene TRBV30; D may match TRBD1 or TRBD2 (5 bases each). The CDR3 totals 12 residues. The germline V gene has CDR1 GTSNPN and CDR2 SVGIG (reference sequence).

This clonotype was seen many times. CDR3 sequence: CASSPGMGSNTEAFF. For the CDR3, the DNA is TGTGCCAGCAGCCCGGGGATGGGATCAAACACTGAAGCTTTCTTT. The chain recombines TRBV7-2 with TRBJ1-1; D is ambiguous. Germline V gene sequence: CDR1 SGHTA, CDR2 FQGNSA. The V gene lost 5 bases and the J gene lost 2 bases, with 15 bases spanning the gap. The CDR3 runs to 15 residues.

In regard to this clonotype: A much larger clone differs from this one at a single base, so this may be a read error. The chain links TRBV15 to TRBJ2-1; 11 nucleotides match TRBD2. Germline trimming cut 5 bases from V and 6 bases from J; bases unmatched to any gene: 6. The CDR3 runs 15 residues. Germline V gives CDR1 LNHNV, CDR2 YYDKDF (reference sequence). The CDR3 loop is CATSLTSGGFNEQFF. CDR3 DNA sequence: TGTGCCACCAGCCTTACTAGCGGGGGATTCAATGAGCAGTTCTTC.

Concerning this clonotype: A far larger clone is a single base away, which makes a read error likely. The rearrangement uses TRBV4-3 and TRBJ2-1; 7 bases line up with TRBD2. The CDR3 runs to 14 residues. The germline V gene encodes CDR1 LGHNA and CDR2 YSLEER. The CDR3 here is CASSPGGGRGEQSF. The CDR3 DNA reads as TGCGCCAGCAGCCCGGGGGGTGGCAGAGGTGAGCAGTCCTTC.

This clonotype was observed once. A read error is likely here: a far larger clone is one base away. The rearrangement links TRBV7-6 to TRBJ2-1, with D possibly being TRBD1 (6 bases). V was trimmed by 1 base and J by 9 bases, leaving 10 bases between them. The CDR3 is 13 amino acids. Germline V gene lookup returns CDR1 SGHVS and CDR2 FNYEAQ. The DNA of the CDR3 is TGTGCCAGCAGCTTAGGGACAGCAACTGAGCAGTTCTTC. Translated: CASSLGTATEQFF.

This clonotype was recorded at least ten times. The chain uses TRBV25-1 and TRBJ2-7; 10 bases line up with TRBD2. Germline values: CDR1 MGHDK, CDR2 SYGVNS. The junction had 9 bases not matched to a gene; V was cut back by 8 bases and J by 2 bases. The CDR3 spans 15 residues. As DNA, the CDR3 is TGTGCCAGCTCCGAACGGCTAGCGGGGGCCTACGAGCAGTACTTC. It is translated as CASSERLAGAYEQYF.

Details on this clonotype: An end of the junction does not agree with germline; a read error may underlie this. V gene TRBV20-1 combines with J gene TRBJ1-1; no definite D call. This CDR3 comprises 10 residues. Germline V CDR1 and CDR2: DFQATT, SNEGSKA (reference sequence). CDR3 region: CSHPSRKPHF. CDR3 bases: TGTAGTCACCCTTCACGGAAGCCCCACTTT.

This clonotype was seen many times. The V gene is TRBV5-1, the J gene TRBJ2-1, with a possible D match to TRBD2 (7 bases). In germline, CDR1 is SGHRS, CDR2 YFSETQ. V shed 7 bases and J shed 4 bases, with 21 bases lying between them. CDR3 length: 16 residues. The CDR3 region is CASSRGALARYNEQFF. The CDR3 DNA reads TGCGCCAGCTCTAGGGGGGCACTAGCGAGGTACAATGAGCAGTTCTTC.

This clonotype was found many times. The gene calls are TRBV18 and TRBJ1-2; TRBD1 might be the D (5 bases). CDR3 length: 15 residues. V was clipped by 5 bases and J by 6 bases, with 19 bases between them. Germline lookup yields CDR1 KGHSH and CDR2 LQKENI. The CDR3 DNA reads as TGTGCCAGCTCAGGGGCCACCCACAGTCTGGATGGCTACACCTTC. This translates into CASSGATHSLDGYTF.

This clonotype was recorded at least ten times. This chain uses TRBV20-1 with TRBJ2-1; 13 bases fit TRBD2. Looked up from germline, CDR1 is DFQATT and CDR2 is SNEGSKA (reference sequence). This CDR3 is 17 amino acids long. V lost 6 bases, J lost 4 bases, and 12 bases stayed unmatched. Written as DNA, the CDR3 is TGCAGTGCCCTAGGACTAGCGGGAGAGTCGGTTTACAATGAGCAGTTCTTC. Residues: CSALGLAGESVYNEQFF.

For this clonotype: This is likely an artifact of a read error, given a far larger clone one base away. The rearrangement joins TRBV6-6 to TRBJ2-1, with 13 bases fitting TRBD2. The germline V gene has CDR1 MNHNY and CDR2 SVGAGI (reference sequence). The CDR3 has 15 residues. CDR3 in amino acids: CASSKLAGGPNERFF. The DNA of the CDR3 is TGTGCCAGCAGTAAACTAGCGGGAGGGCCTAATGAGCGGTTCTTC.

This clonotype has at least ten counts. The chain combines TRBV18 with TRBJ1-5; a weak D match, TRBD1 (5 bases). Between the trimmed V and J ends, which lost 3 bases and 7 bases, there was a span of 10 bases. CDR1 KGHSH and CDR2 LQKENI come from the germline V gene. The CDR3 sequence is 13 residues long. CDR3 DNA sequence: TGTGCCAGCTCACCTGATGCAGGGCAGCCCCAGCATTTT. The encoded protein is CASSPDAGQPQHF.

V usage is TRBV6-5 and J usage is TRBJ2-7; TRBD2 is a possible D gene (6 bases). This CDR3 is 19 amino acids long. Trimming cost V 2 bases and J 4 bases, with 27 bases left between them. Germline CDR1 reads MNHEY; CDR2 reads SVGAGI. The CDR3 bases are TGTGCCAGCAGTTACCCTCTCGGCGGGGCTGGGACTGATCAGTACGAGCAGTACTTC. Translation gives CASSYPLGGAGTDQYEQYF.

Relative to its sample, this clonotype is medium-sized (0.01 to 0.1%). The rearrangement links TRBV29-1 to TRBJ2-5, with D possibly matching TRBD1 (5 bases). V gave up 2 bases and J gave up 4 bases, with 11 bases separating them. The germline V gene encodes CDR1 SQVTM and CDR2 ANQGSEA. This CDR3 is 13 amino acids long. CDR3 residues: CSVEPDKIETQYF. CDR3 bases: TGCAGCGTTGAACCGGACAAGATAGAGACCCAGTACTTC.

At least ten counts were recorded for this clonotype. The V and J genes are TRBV21-1 and TRBJ2-1; the table's TRBD2 call for D was not verified on the DNA. TRBV21-1 is listed as a pseudogene. There are 16 residues in the CDR3. The CDR3 is CASSKARRGRGNEQFF. CDR3 coding DNA: TGTGCCAGCAGCAAAGCCAGGAGGGGCCGGGGTAATGAGCAGTTCTTC.

Points on this clonotype: Mismatch with germline at one junction end may stem from a read error. This chain uses TRBV28 with TRBJ2-2; weak D call: TRBD2 (5 bases). This CDR3 is built from 15 residues. Per germline, CDR1 MDHEN and CDR2 SYDVKM. The CDR3 bases are TGTGCCAGCGGTTTTGCAGGCACGAACACCGGGGAGCTGTCTTTT. Translation: CASGFAGTNTGELSF.

This clonotype occurred many times. The chain is built from TRBV5-5 and TRBJ2-1; 11 nucleotides match TRBD2. The CDR3 runs 15 residues. In germline, CDR1 is SGHKS, CDR2 YYEKEE (reference sequence). The junction had 4 bases not matched to a gene; V was cut back by 4 bases and J by 4 bases. The CDR3 DNA is TGTGCCAGCAGCCTCGGGACTAGCGGATACAATGAGCAGTTCTTC. This translates into CASSLGTSGYNEQFF.

This clonotype was recorded a few times. The rearrangement links TRBV5-1 to TRBJ2-6, with D hard to call. This CDR3 has 14 amino acids. Trimming stripped 5 bases from V and 2 bases from J, with 8 bases between. From germline, CDR1 is SGHRS and CDR2 YFSETQ. The CDR3 loop is CASRFRAGANVLTF. As DNA, the CDR3 is TGCGCCAGCAGGTTCCGGGCTGGGGCCAACGTCCTGACTTTC.

This clonotype was recorded many times. The gene calls are TRBV23-1 and TRBJ1-6; D may be TRBD1 (5 bases). TRBV23-1 is flagged as an ORF with uncertain function. The CDR3 has 19 residues. Trimming pared 1 base from V and 6 bases from J, leaving 22 bases between. Written as DNA, the CDR3 is TGCGCCAGCAGTCAATTCCCGGGGGATCCCAAAAAGGCTAATTCACCCCTCCACTTT. It codes for CASSQFPGDPKKANSPLHF.

This clonotype is labeled as medium-sized. The chain links TRBV6-6 to TRBJ2-1; 7 bases map to TRBD2. The CDR3 has 13 amino acids. Germline CDR1 and CDR2: MNHNY and SVGAGI (reference sequence). V gave up 7 bases and J gave up 4 bases; unmatched junction bases: 4. CDR3 in DNA: TGTGCCAGCACCCTAGCGGAATACAATGAGCAGTTCTTC. Translation gives CASTLAEYNEQFF.

V gene TRBV10-3 combines with J gene TRBJ2-7; 8 nucleotides line up with TRBD1. Per germline, CDR1 ENHRY and CDR2 SYGVKD. V lost 2 bases to trimming and J lost 6 bases; unmatched junction nucleotides: 3. This CDR3 has 13 residues. Here the CDR3 DNA reads TGTGCCATCAGTGAGGGACAGGGACTCGAGCAGTACTTC. It is translated as CAISEGQGLEQYF.

A remark on this clonotype: This may arise from a read error, as a much more abundant clone is one base away. The chain links TRBV10-3 to TRBJ2-5; 9 positions agree with TRBD1. Germline-derived CDR1 and CDR2 are ENHRY and SYGVKD. J gave up 4 bases and V 11 bases, and 5 bases lay outside the gene matches. The CDR3 contains 12 residues. This CDR3 reads CAVKDRGETQYF. The CDR3, as DNA: TGTGCCGTCAAGGACAGGGGAGAGACCCAGTACTTC.

The table lists this clonotype with many counts. This chain connects TRBV5-1 to TRBJ2-5; D is perhaps TRBD1 (6 bases). From germline, CDR1 is SGHRS and CDR2 YFSETQ. V was cut by 1 base and J by 4 bases, with 11 bases left in between. This CDR3 contains 14 residues. The CDR3 DNA follows: TGCGCCAGCAGCTTGACACAGGGTGTAGAGACCCAGTACTTC. It codes for CASSLTQGVETQYF.

This clonotype was detected ten times or more. CDR3 coding DNA: TGTGCCAGCAGCTTAGAATACGAGCAGTACTTC. Amino acids: CASSLEYEQYF. The chain couples TRBV7-9 to TRBJ2-7; no reliable D call. Germline CDR1 is SEHNR and CDR2 is FQNEAQ (reference sequence). This CDR3 is 11 amino acids long. Deletions cut 1 base from V and 4 bases from J, with 2 bases between.

In nucleotides, the CDR3 is TGTGCCACCAGTGTCAGGACAGGGATCACCGGGGAGCTGTTTTTT. Its translation is CATSVRTGITGELFF. The J gene is TRBJ2-2, the V gene TRBV24-1; TRBD1 agrees at 8 bases. CDR1 and CDR2 (germline): KGHDR, SFDVKD. The CDR3 runs 15 residues. J lost 4 bases, V lost 5 bases, and 5 bases had no gene match.

This clonotype has only one observation. Mismatch with germline at one junction end may stem from a read error. The rearrangement links TRBV7-9 to TRBJ2-2; TRBD1 might be the D (6 bases). The germline gives CDR1 SEHNR, CDR2 FQNEAQ (reference sequence). The CDR3 runs 17 residues. The CDR3 DNA follows: TGTGCCGGCATCCCGTCGGGACACAACCTTAACACCGGGGAGCCGTTTTTT. This sequence encodes CAGIPSGHNLNTGEPFF.

This clonotype was seen many times. This chain joins TRBV29-1 and TRBJ2-2; D unclear. The germline V and J ends were trimmed by 5 bases and 6 bases, with 13 bases remaining between them. The CDR3 runs 13 residues. The germline gives CDR1 SQVTM, CDR2 ANQGSEA. CDR3 DNA sequence: TGCAGCGTTAACTCGTACGTGGCCGGGGAGCTGTTTTTT. It codes for CSVNSYVAGELFF.

In its sample, this clonotype was seen a few times. The V and J genes are TRBV28 and TRBJ2-1; 11 bases fit TRBD2. The germline V gene has CDR1 MDHEN and CDR2 SYDVKM. J gave up 8 bases and V 4 bases, and 10 bases lay outside the gene matches. This CDR3 contains 16 residues. CDR3 DNA: TGTGCCAGCAGTTCTTTACTAGCGGGGGAAAATGATGAGCAGTTCTTC. It encodes CASSSLLAGENDEQFF.

This clonotype occurred many times. The chain uses TRBV5-1 and TRBJ2-4; D not certain. The V end lost 2 bases, the J end lost 4 bases, and 4 bases lay between the germline ends. Germline V gene sequence: CDR1 SGHRS, CDR2 YFSETQ. The CDR3 loop spans 12 amino acids. CDR3 region: CASSLDKNIQYF. The DNA of the CDR3 is TGCGCCAGCAGCTTAGATAAAAACATTCAGTACTTC.

At least ten counts were recorded for this clonotype. The chain recombines TRBV3-1 with TRBJ2-4; tentatively, D is TRBD2 (6 bases). Trimming shortened V by 8 bases and J by 1 base, and 6 bases separated the two germline ends. The CDR3 is made up of 12 amino acids. Germline assignment: CDR1 LGHDT and CDR2 YNNKEL (reference sequence). The CDR3 loop reads CASAGAKNIQYF. The CDR3, as DNA: TGTGCCAGCGCGGGGGCCAAAAACATTCAGTACTTC.